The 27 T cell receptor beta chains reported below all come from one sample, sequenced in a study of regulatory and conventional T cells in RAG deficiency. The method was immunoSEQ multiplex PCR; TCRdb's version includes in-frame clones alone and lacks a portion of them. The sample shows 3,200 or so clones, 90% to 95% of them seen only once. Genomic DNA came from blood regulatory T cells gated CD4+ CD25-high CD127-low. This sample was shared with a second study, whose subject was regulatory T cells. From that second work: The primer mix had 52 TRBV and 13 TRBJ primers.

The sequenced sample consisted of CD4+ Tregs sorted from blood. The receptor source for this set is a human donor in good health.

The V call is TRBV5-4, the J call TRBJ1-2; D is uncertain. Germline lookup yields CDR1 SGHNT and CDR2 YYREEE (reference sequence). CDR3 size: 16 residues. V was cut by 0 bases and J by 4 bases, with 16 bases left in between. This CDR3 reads CASSLGPRTETYGYTF. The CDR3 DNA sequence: TGTGCCAGCAGCTTGGGGCCCCGAACAGAGACCTATGGCTACACCTTC.

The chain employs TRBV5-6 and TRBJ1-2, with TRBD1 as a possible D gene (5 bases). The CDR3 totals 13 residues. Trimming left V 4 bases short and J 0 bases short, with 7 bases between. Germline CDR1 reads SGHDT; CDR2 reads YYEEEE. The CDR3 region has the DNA TGTGCCAGCAGCCCGGGACCTAACTATGGCTACACCTTC. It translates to CASSPGPNYGYTF.

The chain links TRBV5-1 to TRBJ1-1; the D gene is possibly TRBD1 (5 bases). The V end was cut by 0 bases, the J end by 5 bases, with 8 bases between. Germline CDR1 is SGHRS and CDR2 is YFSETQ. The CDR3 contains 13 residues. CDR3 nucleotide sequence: TGCGCCAGCAGCTTGGTCAGGGAGACTGAAGCTTTCTTT. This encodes CASSLVRETEAFF. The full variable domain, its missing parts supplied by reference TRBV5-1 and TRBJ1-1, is KAGVTQTPRYLIKTRGQQVTLSCSPISGHRSVSWYQQTPGQGLQFLFEYFSETQRNKGNFPGRFSGRQFSNSRSEMNVSTLELGDSALYLCASSLVRETEAFFGQGTRLTVV.

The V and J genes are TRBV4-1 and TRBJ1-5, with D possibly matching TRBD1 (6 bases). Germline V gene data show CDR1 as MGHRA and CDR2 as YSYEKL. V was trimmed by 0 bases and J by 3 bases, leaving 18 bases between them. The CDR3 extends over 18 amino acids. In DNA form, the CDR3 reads TGCGCCAGCAGCCAAGATTACGGCAGGGGACACTTCAATCAGCCCCAGCATTTT. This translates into CASSQDYGRGHFNQPQHF.

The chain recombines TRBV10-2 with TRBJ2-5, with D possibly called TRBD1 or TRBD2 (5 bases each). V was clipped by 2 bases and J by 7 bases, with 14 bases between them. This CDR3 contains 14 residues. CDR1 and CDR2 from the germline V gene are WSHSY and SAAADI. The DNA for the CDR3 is TGCGCCAGCAGTGAGGAGAGGGGAGCCTTGACCCAGTACTTC. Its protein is CASSEERGALTQYF.

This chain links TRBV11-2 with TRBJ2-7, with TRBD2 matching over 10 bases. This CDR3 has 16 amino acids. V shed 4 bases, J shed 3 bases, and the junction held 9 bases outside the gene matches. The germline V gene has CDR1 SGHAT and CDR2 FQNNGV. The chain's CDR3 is CASSSLLTSGYYEQYF. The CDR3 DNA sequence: TGTGCCAGCAGCTCCCTTCTGACTAGCGGGTACTACGAGCAGTACTTC.

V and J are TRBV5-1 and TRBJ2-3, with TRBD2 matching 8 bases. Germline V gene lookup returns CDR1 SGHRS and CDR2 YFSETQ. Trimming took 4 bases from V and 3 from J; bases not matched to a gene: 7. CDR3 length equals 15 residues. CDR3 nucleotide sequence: TGCGCCAGCAGCCCGGCACTAGCGGCGACAGATACGCAGTATTTT. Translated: CASSPALAATDTQYF.

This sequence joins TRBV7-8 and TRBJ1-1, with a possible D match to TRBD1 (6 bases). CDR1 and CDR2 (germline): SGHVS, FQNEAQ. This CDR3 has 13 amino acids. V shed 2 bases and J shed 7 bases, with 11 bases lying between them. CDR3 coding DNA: TGTGCCAGCAGCTTACGGTTAGGGGGTGAAGCTTTCTTT. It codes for CASSLRLGGEAFF. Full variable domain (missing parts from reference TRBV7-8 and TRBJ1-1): GAGVSQSPRYKVAKRGQDVALRCDPISGHVSLFWYQQALGQGPEFLTYFQNEAQLDKSGLPSDRFFAERPEGSVSTLKIQRTQQEDSAVYLCASSLRLGGEAFFGQGTRLTVV.

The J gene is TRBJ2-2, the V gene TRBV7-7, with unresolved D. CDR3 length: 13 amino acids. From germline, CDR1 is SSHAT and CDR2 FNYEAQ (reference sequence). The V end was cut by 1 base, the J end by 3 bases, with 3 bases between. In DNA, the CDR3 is TGTGCCAGCAGCTTAGGGGACACCGGGGAGCTGTTTTTT. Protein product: CASSLGDTGELFF.

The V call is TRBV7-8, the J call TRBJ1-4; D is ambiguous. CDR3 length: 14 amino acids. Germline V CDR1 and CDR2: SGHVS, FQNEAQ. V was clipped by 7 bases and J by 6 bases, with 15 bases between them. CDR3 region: CASTLGLRDEKLFF. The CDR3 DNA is TGTGCCAGCACCCTAGGACTCCGGGATGAAAAACTGTTTTTT.

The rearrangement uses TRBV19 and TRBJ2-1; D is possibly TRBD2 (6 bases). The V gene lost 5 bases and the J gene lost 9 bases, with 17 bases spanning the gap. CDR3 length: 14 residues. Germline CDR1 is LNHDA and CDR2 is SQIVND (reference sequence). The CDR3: CASSGGTPLAEQFF. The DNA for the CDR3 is TGTGCCAGTAGTGGCGGGACTCCGTTAGCTGAGCAGTTCTTC.

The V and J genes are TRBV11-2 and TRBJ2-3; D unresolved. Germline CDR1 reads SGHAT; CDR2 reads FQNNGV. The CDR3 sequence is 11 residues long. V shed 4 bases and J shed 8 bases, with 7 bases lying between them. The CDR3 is CASSSSRTQYF. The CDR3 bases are TGTGCCAGCAGCTCCTCCCGTACGCAGTATTTT.

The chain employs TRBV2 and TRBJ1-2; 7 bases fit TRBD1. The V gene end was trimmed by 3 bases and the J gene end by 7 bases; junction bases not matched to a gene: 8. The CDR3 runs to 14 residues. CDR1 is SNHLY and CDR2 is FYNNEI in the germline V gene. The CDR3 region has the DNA TGTGCCAGCAGTGAGGGACAGCGGACCGGTGGCTACACCTTC. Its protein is CASSEGQRTGGYTF.

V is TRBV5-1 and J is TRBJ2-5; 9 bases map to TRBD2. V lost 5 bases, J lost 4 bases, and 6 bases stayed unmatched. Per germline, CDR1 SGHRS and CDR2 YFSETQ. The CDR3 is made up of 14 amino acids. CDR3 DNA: TGCGCCAGCAGTCGGACTAGCGAGGGAGAGACCCAGTACTTC. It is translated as CASSRTSEGETQYF.

In nucleotides, the CDR3 is TGTGCCAGCAGCGCCAGACTAGCGGGGGGGCTCGTAGATACGCAGTATTTT. Amino acid sequence: CASSARLAGGLVDTQYF. The J gene is TRBJ2-3, the V gene TRBV7-2; TRBD2 aligns across 14 bases. The CDR3 spans 17 residues. V trimming: 5 bases; J trimming: 5 bases; junction bases outside the gene matches: 9. Germline-derived CDR1 and CDR2 are SGHTA and FQGNSA.

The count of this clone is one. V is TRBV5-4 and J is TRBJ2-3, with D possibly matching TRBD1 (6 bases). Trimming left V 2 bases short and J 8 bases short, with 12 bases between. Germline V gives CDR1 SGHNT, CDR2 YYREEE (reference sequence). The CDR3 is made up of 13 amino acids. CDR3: CASSFKGVVTQYF. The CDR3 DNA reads TGTGCCAGCAGCTTCAAGGGGGTAGTTACGCAGTATTTT.

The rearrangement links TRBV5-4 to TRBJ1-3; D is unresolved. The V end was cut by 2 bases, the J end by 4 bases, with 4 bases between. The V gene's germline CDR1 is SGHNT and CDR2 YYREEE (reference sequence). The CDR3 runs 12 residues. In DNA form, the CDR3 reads TGTGCCAGCAGCTTTACAGGAAACACCATATATTTT. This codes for CASSFTGNTIYF.

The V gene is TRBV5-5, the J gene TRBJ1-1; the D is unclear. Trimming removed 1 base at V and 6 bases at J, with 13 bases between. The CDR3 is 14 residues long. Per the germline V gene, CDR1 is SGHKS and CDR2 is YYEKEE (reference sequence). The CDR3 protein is CASSLRMAPSEAFF. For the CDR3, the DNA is TGTGCCAGCAGCTTGAGGATGGCACCGTCTGAAGCTTTCTTT. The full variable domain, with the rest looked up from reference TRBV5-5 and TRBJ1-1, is DAGVTQSPTHLIKTRGQQVTLRCSPISGHKSVSWYQQVLGQGPQFIFQYYEKEERGRGNFPDRFSARQFPNYSSELNVNALLLGDSALYLCASSLRMAPSEAFFGQGTRLTVV.

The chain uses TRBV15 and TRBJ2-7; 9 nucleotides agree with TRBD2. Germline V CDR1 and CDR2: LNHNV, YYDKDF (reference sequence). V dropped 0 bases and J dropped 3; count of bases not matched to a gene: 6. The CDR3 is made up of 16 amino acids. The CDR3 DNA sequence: TGTGCCACCAGCAGAGATCTGGCGGGAGGGTACTACGAGCAGTACTTC. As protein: CATSRDLAGGYYEQYF. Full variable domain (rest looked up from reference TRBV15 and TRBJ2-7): DAMVIQNPRYQVTQFGKPVTLSCSQTLNHNVMYWYQQKSSQAPKLLFHYYDKDFNNEADTPDNFQSRRPNTSFCFLDIRSPGLGDTAMYLCATSRDLAGGYYEQYFGPGTRLTVT.

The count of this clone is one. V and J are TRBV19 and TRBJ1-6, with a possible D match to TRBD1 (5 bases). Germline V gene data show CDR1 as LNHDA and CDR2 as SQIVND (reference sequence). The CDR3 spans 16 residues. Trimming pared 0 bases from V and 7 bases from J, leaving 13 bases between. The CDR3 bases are TGTGCCAGTAGTATAGAGGGACGGACACCGAATTCACCCCTCCACTTT. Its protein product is CASSIEGRTPNSPLHF. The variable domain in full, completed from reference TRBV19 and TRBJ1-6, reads DGGITQSPKYLFRKEGQNVTLSCEQNLNHDAMYWYRQDPGQGLRLIYYSQIVNDFQKGDIAEGYSVSREKKESFPLTVTSAQKNPTAFYLCASSIEGRTPNSPLHFGNGTRLTVT.

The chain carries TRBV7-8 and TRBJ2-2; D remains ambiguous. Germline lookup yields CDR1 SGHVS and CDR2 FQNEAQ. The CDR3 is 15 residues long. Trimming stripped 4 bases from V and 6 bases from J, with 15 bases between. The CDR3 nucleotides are TGTGCCAGCAGCTCCCGCCCGCCCGGTGCCGGGGAGCTGTTTTTT. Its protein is CASSSRPPGAGELFF.

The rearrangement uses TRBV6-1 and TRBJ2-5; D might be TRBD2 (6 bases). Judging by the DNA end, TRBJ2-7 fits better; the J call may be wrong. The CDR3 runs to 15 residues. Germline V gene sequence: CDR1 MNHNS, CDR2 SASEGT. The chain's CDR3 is CASSPLDSGRYEQYF. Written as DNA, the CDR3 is TGTGCCAGCAGCCCCTTGGATAGCGGCAGATACGAGCAGTACTTC.

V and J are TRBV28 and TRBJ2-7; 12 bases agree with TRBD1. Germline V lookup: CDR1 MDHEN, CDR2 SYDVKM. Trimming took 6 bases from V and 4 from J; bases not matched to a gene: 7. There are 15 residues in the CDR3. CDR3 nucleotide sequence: TGTGCCAGCAGGACCGGGACAGGGGGCTTATACGAGCAGTACTTC. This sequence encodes CASRTGTGGLYEQYF. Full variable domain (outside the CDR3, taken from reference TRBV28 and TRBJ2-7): DVKVTQSSRYLVKRTGEKVFLECVQDMDHENMFWYRQDPGLGLRLIYFSYDVKMKEKGDIPEGYSVSREKKERFSLILESASTNQTSMYLCASRTGTGGLYEQYFGPGTRLTVT.

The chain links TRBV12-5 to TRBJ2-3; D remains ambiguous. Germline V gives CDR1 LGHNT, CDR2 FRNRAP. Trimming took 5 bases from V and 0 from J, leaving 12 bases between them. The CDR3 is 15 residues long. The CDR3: CASGVGLSSTDTQYF. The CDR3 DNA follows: TGTGCTAGTGGTGTCGGATTATCTAGCACAGATACGCAGTATTTT.

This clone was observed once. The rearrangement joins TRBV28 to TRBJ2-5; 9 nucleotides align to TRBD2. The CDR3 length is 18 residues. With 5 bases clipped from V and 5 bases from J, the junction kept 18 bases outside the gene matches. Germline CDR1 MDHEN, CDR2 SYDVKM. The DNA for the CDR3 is TGTGCCAGCAGTGATTTTTCGAGGGGGCTAGCGGGATTGGAGACCCAGTACTTC. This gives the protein CASSDFSRGLAGLETQYF.

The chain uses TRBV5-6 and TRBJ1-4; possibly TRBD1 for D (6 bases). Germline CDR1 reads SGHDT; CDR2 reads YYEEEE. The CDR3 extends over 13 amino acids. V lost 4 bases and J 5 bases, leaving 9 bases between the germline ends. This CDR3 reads CASSLTGNEKLFF. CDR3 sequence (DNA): TGTGCCAGCAGCCTAACAGGGAATGAAAAACTGTTTTTT.

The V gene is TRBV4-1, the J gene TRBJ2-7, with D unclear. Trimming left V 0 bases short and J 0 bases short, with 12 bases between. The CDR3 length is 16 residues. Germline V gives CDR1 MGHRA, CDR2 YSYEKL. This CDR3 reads CASSQDPTLSSYEQYF. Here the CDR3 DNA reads TGCGCCAGCAGCCAAGATCCAACCCTAAGCTCCTACGAGCAGTACTTC.